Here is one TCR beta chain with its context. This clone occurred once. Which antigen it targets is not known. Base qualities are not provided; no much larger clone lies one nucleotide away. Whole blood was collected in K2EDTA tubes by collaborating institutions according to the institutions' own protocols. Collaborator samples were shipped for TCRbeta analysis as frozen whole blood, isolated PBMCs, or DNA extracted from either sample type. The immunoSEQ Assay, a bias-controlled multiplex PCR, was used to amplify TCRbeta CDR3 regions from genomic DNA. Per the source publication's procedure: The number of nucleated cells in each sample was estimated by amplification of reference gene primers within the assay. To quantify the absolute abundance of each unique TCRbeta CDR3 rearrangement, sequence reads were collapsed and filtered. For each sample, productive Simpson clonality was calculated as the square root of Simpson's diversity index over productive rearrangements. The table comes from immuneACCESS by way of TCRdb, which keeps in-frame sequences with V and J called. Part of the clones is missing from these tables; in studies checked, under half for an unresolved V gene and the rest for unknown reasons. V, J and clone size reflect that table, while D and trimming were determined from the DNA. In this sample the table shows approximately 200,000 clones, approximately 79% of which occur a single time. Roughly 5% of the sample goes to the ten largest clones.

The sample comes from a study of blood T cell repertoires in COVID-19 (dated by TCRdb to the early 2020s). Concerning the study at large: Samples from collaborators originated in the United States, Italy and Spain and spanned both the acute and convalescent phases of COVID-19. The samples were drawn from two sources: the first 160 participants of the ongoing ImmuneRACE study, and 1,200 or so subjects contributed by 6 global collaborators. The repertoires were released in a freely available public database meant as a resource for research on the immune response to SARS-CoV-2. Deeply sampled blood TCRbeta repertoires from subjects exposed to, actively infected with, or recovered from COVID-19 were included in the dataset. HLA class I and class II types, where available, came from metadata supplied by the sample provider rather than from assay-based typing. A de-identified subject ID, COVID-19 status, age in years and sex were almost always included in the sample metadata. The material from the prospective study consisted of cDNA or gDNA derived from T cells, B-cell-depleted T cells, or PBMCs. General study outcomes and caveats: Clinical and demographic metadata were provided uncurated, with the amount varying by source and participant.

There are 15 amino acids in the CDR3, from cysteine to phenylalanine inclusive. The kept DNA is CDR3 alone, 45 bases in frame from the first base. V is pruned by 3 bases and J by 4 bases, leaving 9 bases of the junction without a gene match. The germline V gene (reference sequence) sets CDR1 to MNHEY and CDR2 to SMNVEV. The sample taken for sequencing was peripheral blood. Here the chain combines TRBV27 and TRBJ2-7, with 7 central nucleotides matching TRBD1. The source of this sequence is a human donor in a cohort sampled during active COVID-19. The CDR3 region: CASSFPGRGLYEQYF. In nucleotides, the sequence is TGTGCCAGCAGTTTCCCGGGTAGGGGGCTGTACGAGCAGTACTTC.